The next 8 T cell receptor beta chains were all read from a single sample in a study of blood T cell repertoires in COVID-19. Assay used: immunoSEQ multiplex PCR; TCRdb lists only in-frame clones, some missing. The sample contains roughly 310,000 clones, around nine tenths of which appear only once. Sample: PBMCs or T cells enriched from blood (not recorded which). These receptors all come from a man aged 55 to 70 who had recovered from COVID-19.

The chain recombines TRBV30 with TRBJ2-2, with TRBD2 identical over 8 bases. CDR3 length: 15 residues. Germline-derived CDR1 and CDR2 are GTSNPN and SVGIG (reference sequence). J was trimmed by 1 base and V by 2 bases; bases with no gene match: 3. In DNA form, the CDR3 reads TGTGCCTGGAGTTTGACTAGCGTGAACACCGGGGAGCTGTTTTTT. This translates into CAWSLTSVNTGELFF.

The V call is TRBV5-1, the J call TRBJ2-7; the match to TRBD1 covers 8 bases. There are 12 residues in the CDR3. Germline lookup yields CDR1 SGHRS and CDR2 YFSETQ. V was pared by 2 bases and J by 5 bases, with 0 bases of the junction left unmatched. The CDR3: CASSLQGDEQYF. CDR3 nucleotide sequence: TGCGCCAGCAGCTTACAGGGGGACGAGCAGTACTTC.

This chain joins TRBV7-8 and TRBJ2-2; 7 nucleotides match TRBD1. CDR1 and CDR2 from the germline V gene are SGHVS and FQNEAQ. The V segment lost 2 bases and the J segment 7 bases; nucleotides outside the gene matches: 4. This CDR3 contains 14 residues. As DNA, the CDR3 is TGTGCCAGCAGCTTATTAGGGGGCAACGGGGAGCTGTTTTTT. Translating it yields CASSLLGGNGELFF.

This chain connects TRBV9 to TRBJ2-1; 7 nucleotides align to TRBD2. With 5 bases clipped from V and 2 bases from J, the junction kept 10 bases outside the gene matches. The CDR3 has 16 residues. Germline loops: CDR1 SGDLS, CDR2 YYNGEE. CDR3 bases: TGTGCCAGCAGTCCCAGTGCAAGCGGGACCTACAATGAGCAGTTCTTC. Protein: CASSPSASGTYNEQFF.

This chain links TRBV19 with TRBJ1-5; the match to TRBD1 covers 10 bases. Germline V gene data show CDR1 as LNHDA and CDR2 as SQIVND (reference sequence). This CDR3 is built from 20 residues. V shed 3 bases and J 6 bases; nucleotides not matched to a gene: 20. The CDR3 reads CASSMPPQRQGANPAQPQHF. CDR3 nucleotide sequence: TGTGCCAGTAGTATGCCCCCCCAGCGACAGGGGGCGAATCCGGCTCAGCCCCAGCATTTT.

V is TRBV15 and J is TRBJ1-5; D may be TRBD1 (6 bases). Trimming took off 4 bases at V and 3 bases at J, with 13 bases between the two ends. This CDR3 is built from 15 residues. The germline CDR1 and CDR2 sequences are LNHNV and YYDKDF (reference sequence). CDR3 coding DNA: TGTGCCACCAGCATACAGGGTCCTTCCAATCAGCCCCAGCATTTT. Its protein product is CATSIQGPSNQPQHF.

The chain uses TRBV5-4 and TRBJ2-4; D is possibly TRBD2 (6 bases). V lost 0 bases to trimming and J lost 6 bases, with 16 bases between them. This CDR3 has 16 residues. Germline loops: CDR1 SGHNT, CDR2 YYREEE (reference sequence). The CDR3: CASSLGGGADPNIQYF. DNA of the CDR3: TGTGCCAGCAGCTTGGGTGGAGGGGCTGACCCAAACATTCAGTACTTC. Filled out from reference TRBV5-4 and TRBJ2-4, the complete variable domain reads ETGVTQSPTHLIKTRGQQVTLRCSSQSGHNTVSWYQQALGQGPQFIFQYYREEENGRGNFPPRFSGLQFPNYSSELNVNALELDDSALYLCASSLGGGADPNIQYFGAGTRLSVL.

The V and J genes are TRBV27 and TRBJ1-5, with 9 bases identical to TRBD1. V lost 6 bases and J lost 0; bases outside the gene matches: 6. Germline V gene data show CDR1 as MNHEY and CDR2 as SMNVEV (reference sequence). The CDR3 length is 16 residues. CDR3 DNA sequence: TGTGCCAGCAGATTACAGGGGGCACTTAGCAATCAGCCCCAGCATTTT. The encoded protein is CASRLQGALSNQPQHF.